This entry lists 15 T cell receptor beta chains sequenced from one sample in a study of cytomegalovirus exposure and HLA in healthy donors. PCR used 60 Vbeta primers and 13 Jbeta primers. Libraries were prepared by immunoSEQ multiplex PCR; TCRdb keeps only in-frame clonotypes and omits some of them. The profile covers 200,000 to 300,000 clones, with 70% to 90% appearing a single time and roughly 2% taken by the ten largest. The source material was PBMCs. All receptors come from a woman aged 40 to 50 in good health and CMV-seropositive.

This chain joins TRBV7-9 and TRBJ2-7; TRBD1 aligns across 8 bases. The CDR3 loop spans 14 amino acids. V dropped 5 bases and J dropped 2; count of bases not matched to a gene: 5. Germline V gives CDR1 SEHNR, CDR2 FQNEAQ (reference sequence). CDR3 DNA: TGTGCCAGCAGCCCCGGACAGGGTCCCTACGAGCAGTACTTC. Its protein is CASSPGQGPYEQYF. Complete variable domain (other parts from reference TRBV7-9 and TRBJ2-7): DTGVSQNPRHKITKRGQNVTFRCDPISEHNRLYWYRQTLGQGPEFLTYFQNEAQLEKSRLLSDRFSAERPKGSFSTLEIQRTEQGDSAMYLCASSPGQGPYEQYFGPGTRLTVT.

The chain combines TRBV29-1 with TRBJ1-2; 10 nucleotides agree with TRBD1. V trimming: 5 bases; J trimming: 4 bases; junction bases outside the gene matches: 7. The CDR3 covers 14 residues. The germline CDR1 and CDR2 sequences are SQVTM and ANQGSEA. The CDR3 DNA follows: TGCAGCGTTACCCGGACAGGGGGAAGCTATGGCTACACCTTC. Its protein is CSVTRTGGSYGYTF.

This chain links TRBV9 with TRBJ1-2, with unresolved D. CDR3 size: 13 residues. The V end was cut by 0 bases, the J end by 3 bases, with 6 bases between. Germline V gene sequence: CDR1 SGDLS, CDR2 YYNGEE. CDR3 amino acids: CASSVGSDYGYTF. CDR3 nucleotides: TGTGCCAGCAGCGTAGGGTCGGACTATGGCTACACCTTC.

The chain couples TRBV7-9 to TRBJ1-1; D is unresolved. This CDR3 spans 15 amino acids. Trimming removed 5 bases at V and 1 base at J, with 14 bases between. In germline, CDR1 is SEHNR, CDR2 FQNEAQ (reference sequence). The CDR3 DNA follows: TGTGCCAGCAGCCCAACTCGGCAGGAGAACACTGAAGCTTTCTTT. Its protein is CASSPTRQENTEAFF.

The CDR3 region has the DNA TGTGCCAGCAGCGTCGGGAGCTACGAGCAGTACTTC. Encoded protein: CASSVGSYEQYF. This sequence joins TRBV7-9 and TRBJ2-7; D is perhaps TRBD2 (6 bases). This CDR3 has 12 amino acids. The V gene's germline CDR1 is SEHNR and CDR2 FQNEAQ (reference sequence). Trimming shortened V by 5 bases and J by 3 bases, and 8 bases separated the two germline ends.

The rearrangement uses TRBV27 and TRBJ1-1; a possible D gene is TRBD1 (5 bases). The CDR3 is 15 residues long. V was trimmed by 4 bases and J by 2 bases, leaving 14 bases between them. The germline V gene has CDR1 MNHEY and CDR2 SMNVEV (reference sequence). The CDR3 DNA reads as TGTGCCAGCAGTTGGGGCGACAGCTCAAACACTGAAGCTTTCTTT. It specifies CASSWGDSSNTEAFF.

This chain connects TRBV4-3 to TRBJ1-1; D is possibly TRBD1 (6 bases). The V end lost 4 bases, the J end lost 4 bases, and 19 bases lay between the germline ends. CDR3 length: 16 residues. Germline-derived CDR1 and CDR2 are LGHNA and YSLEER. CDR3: CASSPRGRGTSTEAFF. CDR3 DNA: TGCGCCAGCAGCCCTCGAGGGAGGGGGACGAGCACTGAAGCTTTCTTT.

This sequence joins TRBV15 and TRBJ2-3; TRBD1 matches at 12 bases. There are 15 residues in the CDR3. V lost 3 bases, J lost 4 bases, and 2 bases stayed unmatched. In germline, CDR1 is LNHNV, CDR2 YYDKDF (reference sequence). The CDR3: CATSRGQGASDTQYF. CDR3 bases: TGTGCCACCAGCAGGGGACAGGGGGCCTCAGATACGCAGTATTTT.

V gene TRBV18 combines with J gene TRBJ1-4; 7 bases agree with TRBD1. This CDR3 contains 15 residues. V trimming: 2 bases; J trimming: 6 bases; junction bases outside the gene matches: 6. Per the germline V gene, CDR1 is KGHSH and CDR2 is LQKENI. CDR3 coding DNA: TGTGCCAGCTCACCAATGGGACAGCGGGATGAAAAACTGTTTTTT. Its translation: CASSPMGQRDEKLFF. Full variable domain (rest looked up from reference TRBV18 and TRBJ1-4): NAGVMQNPRHLVRRRGQEARLRCSPMKGHSHVYWYRQLPEEGLKFMVYLQKENIIDESGMPKERFSAEFPKEGPSILRIQQVVRGDSAAYFCASSPMGQRDEKLFFGSGTQLSVL.

CDR3 sequence (DNA): TGTGCCAGTAGTACGGGACAGGGTAACACCGGGGAGCTGTTTTTT. Translated: CASSTGQGNTGELFF. The chain uses TRBV19 and TRBJ2-2; 9 nucleotides agree with TRBD1. Trimming removed 4 bases from V and 2 bases from J; junction bases left unmatched: 2. The CDR3 runs to 15 residues. CDR1 and CDR2 (germline): LNHDA, SQIVND (reference sequence).

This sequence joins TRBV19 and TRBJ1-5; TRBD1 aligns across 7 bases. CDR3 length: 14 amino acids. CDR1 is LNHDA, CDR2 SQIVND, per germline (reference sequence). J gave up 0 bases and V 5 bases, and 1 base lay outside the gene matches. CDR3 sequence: CASSYRGSNQPQHF. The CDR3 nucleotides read TGTGCCAGTAGTTACAGGGGTAGCAATCAGCCCCAGCATTTT.

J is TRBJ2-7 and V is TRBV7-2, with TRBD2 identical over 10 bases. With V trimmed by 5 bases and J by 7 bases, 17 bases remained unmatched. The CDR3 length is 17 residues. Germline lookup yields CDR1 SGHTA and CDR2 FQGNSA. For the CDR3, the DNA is TGTGCCAGCAGCGGAGCGGGAGGGGCCCTGTCTACAGGGGAGCAGTACTTC. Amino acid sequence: CASSGAGGALSTGEQYF. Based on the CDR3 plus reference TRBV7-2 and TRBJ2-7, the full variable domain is GAGVSQSPSNKVTEKGKDVELRCDPISGHTALYWYRQSLGQGLEFLIYFQGNSAPDKSGLPSDRFSAERTGGSVSTLTIQRTQQEDSAVYLCASSGAGGALSTGEQYFGPGTRLTVT.

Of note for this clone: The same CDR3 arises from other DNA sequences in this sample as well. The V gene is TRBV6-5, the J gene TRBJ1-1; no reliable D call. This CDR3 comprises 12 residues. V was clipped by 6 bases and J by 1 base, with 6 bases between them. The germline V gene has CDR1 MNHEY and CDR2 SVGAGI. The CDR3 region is CASSRGNTEAFF. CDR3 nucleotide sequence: TGTGCCAGCAGCCGGGGGAACACTGAAGCTTTCTTT.

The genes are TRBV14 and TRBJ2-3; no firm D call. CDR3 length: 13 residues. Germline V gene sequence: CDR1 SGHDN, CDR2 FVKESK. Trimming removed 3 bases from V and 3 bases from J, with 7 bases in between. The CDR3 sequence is CASSHVSTDTQYF. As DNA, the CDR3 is TGTGCCAGCAGCCATGTTAGTACAGATACGCAGTATTTT.

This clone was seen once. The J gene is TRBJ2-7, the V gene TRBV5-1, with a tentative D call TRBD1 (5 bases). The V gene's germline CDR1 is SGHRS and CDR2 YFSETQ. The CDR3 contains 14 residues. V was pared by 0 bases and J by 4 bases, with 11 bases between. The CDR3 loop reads CASSLDRLRYEQYF. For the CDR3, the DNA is TGCGCCAGCAGCTTGGACAGGCTTCGGTACGAGCAGTACTTC.